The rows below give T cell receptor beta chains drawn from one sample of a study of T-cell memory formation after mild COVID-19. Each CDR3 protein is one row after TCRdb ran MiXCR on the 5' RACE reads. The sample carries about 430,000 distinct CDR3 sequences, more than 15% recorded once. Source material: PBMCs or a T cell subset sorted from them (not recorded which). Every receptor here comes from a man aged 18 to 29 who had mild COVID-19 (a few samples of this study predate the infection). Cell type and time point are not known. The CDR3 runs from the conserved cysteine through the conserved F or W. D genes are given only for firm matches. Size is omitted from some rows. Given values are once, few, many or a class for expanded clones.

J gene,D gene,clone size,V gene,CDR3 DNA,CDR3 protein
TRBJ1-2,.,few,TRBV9,TGTGCCAGCAGCGTTGGGGGGCAAAACTATGGCTACACCTTC,CASSVGGQNYGYTF
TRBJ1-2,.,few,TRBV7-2,TGTGCCAGCAGCTTAAACCAAGTGGGCTATGGCTACACCTTC,CASSLNQVGYGYTF
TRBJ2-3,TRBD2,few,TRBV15,TGTGCCACTCAAGGACTAGCGTTAGTGGCAGATACGCAGTATTTT,CATQGLALVADTQYF
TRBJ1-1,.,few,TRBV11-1,TGTGCCAGCAGCTCTCGGAGGGACACTGAAGCTTTCTTT,CASSSRRDTEAFF
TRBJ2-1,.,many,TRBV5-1,TGCGCCAGCAGTCAAGGTGGTCCCTACAATGAGCAGTTCTTC,CASSQGGPYNEQFF
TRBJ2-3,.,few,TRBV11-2,TGTGCCAGCAGCCAGAGACCGGGAGCTACGCAGTATTTT,CASSQRPGATQYF
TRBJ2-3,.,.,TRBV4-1,TGCGCCAGCAGCCAACAATTTCGACCAGATACGCAGTATTTT,CASSQQFRPDTQYF
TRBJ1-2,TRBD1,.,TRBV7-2,TGTGCCAGCAGCTTAGCACCGGGACAGGGGGAAGCTAACTATGGCTACACCTTC,CASSLAPGQGEANYGYTF
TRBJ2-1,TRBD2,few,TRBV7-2,TGTGCCAGCAGCTTGGGTCTAGCGGTAGTTTACAATGAGCAGTTCTTC,CASSLGLAVVYNEQFF
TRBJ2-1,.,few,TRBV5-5,TGTGCCAGCAGCTGGACAGTCGATGAGCAGTTCTTC,CASSWTVDEQFF
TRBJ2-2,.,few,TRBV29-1,TGCAGCGTTGAAGCCGCGGGACAAGATGGGCGGGGGAGATATAAGGGGGAGCTGTTTTTT,CSVEAAGQDGRGRYKGELFF
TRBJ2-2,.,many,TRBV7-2,TGTGCCAGCAGCTTAGGCCGCCTCGCGAACACCGGGGAGCTGTTTTTT,CASSLGRLANTGELFF
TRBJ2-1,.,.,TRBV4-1,TGCGCCAGCAGCCAAGGGACTTCGCGGTTCTTC,CASSQGTSRFF
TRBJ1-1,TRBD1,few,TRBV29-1,TGCAGCGTTTGTATAACAGGGGGCCTCACTGAAGCTTTCTTT,CSVCITGGLTEAFF
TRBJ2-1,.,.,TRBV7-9,TGTGCCAGCAGCTTAGGAGCCCGGGGATGGGGCTACAATGAGCAGTTCTTC,CASSLGARGWGYNEQFF
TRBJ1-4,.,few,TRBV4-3,TGCGCCAGCAGCCAAGAAGAGGGGACTAATGAAAAACTGTTTTTT,CASSQEEGTNEKLFF
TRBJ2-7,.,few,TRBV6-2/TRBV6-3,TGTGCCAGCAGTTACCAGGGAGGCTCGACCTACGAGCAGTACTTC,CASSYQGGSTYEQYF
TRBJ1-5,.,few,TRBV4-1,TGCGCCAGCAGCCAGCCGGGACAAAGGGATTCCCAGCATTTT,CASSQPGQRDSQHF
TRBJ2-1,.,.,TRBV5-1,TGCGCCAGCAGCACCGCGACAGGCACCATGGGTGAGCAGTTCTTC,CASSTATGTMGEQFF
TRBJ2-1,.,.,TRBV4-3,TGCGCCAGCAGCCAAGATTGGGCAGGGTTTGCGAATGAGCAGTTCTTC,CASSQDWAGFANEQFF
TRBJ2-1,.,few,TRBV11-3,TGTGCCAGCAGCGTTGGCGGGCCTCCCGGTTACAATGAGCAGTTCTTC,CASSVGGPPGYNEQFF
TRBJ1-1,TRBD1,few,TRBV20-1,TGCAGTGCTCAGGGGGCGGGGAACACTGAAGCTTTCTTT,CSAQGAGNTEAFF
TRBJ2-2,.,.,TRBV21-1,TGTGCCAGCAGCATCAAGGGACCGGAGGAAACCGGGGAGCTGTTTTTT,CASSIKGPEETGELFF
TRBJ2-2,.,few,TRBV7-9,TGTGCCAGCAGTCAGGGATGGAGGGAGCTGTTTTTT,CASSQGWRELFF
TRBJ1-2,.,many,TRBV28,TGTGCCAGCAGCCCGCTGGGGTCTAACTATGGCTACACCTTC,CASSPLGSNYGYTF